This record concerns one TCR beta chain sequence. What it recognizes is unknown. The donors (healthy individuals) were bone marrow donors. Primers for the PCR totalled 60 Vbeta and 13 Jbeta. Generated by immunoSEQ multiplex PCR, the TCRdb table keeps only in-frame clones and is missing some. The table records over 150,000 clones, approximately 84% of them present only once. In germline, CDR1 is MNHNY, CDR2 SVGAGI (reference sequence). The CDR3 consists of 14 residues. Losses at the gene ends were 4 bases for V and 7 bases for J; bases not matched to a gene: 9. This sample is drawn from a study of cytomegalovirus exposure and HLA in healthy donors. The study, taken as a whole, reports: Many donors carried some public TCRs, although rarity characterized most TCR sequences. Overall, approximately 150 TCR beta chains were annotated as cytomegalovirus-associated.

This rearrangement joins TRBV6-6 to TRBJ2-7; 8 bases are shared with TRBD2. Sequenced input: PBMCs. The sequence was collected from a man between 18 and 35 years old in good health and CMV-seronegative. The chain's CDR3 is CASSLGLGGREQYF. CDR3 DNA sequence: TGTGCCAGCAGTTTGGGTCTCGGCGGGAGGGAGCAGTACTTC.